The following is a T cell receptor beta chain sequence with its context. The repertoire was sequenced with immunoSEQ multiplex PCR; TCRdb's copy has only in-frame clones and lacks some. The table includes 290,000 or so clones, roughly 80% detected once. This sample was included in a study of blood T cell repertoires in COVID-19. The cohort comprised adults aged about 18 to 100 years residing in around 25 US areas. The germline gives CDR1 GTSNPN, CDR2 SVGIG (reference sequence). Trimming removed 8 bases from V and 5 bases from J, with 9 bases in between. The CDR3 extends over 10 amino acids. The TCR originated in a man aged 40-49 years who had been exposed to COVID-19. The gene calls are TRBV30 and TRBJ1-1; tentatively, D is TRBD1 (6 bases). Sample: PBMCs or T cells enriched from blood (not recorded which). For the CDR3, the DNA is TGTGCCGTTGACAGGACTGAAGCTTTCTTT. Protein product: CAVDRTEAFF.